Each of the 27 T cell receptor beta chains below was sequenced from the same sample in a study of siplizumab effects on memory and regulatory T cells. Sequencing was performed with immunoSEQ multiplex PCR; in TCRdb, only in-frame clones are kept and a portion is missing. Among about 100,000 clones, 94% were seen once, and the ten largest hold over 1%. The sequenced sample was non-Treg CD4+ T cells sorted from blood. Receptor source: a human donor in good health.

V usage is TRBV6-5 and J usage is TRBJ2-7; D tentatively reads TRBD1 or TRBD2 (5 bases each). The V and J ends lost 9 bases and 1 base respectively, with 16 bases between them. Per germline, CDR1 MNHEY and CDR2 SVGAGI. CDR3 length equals 14 residues. CDR3 DNA sequence: TGTGCCAGTGCCGTGGGACGGCAATCCTACGAGCAGTACTTC. Encoded protein: CASAVGRQSYEQYF.

V is TRBV18 and J is TRBJ1-5; D is perhaps TRBD1 (5 bases). Trimming pared 2 bases from V and 6 bases from J, leaving 11 bases between. The CDR3 contains 14 residues. Per germline, CDR1 KGHSH and CDR2 LQKENI. This chain's CDR3 is CASSPSGLFQPQHF. CDR3 coding DNA: TGTGCCAGCTCACCATCAGGGTTGTTTCAGCCCCAGCATTTT.

J is TRBJ2-2 and V is TRBV11-3; tentative D call: TRBD2 (6 bases). The CDR3 is 14 residues long. Trimming removed 4 bases from V and 5 bases from J, with 11 bases in between. CDR1 SGHNT and CDR2 YENEEA come from the germline V gene. The DNA for the CDR3 is TGTGCCAGCAGCTCGCCGACTAGGACCGGGGAGCTGTTTTTT. It is translated as CASSSPTRTGELFF.

The chain uses TRBV14 and TRBJ1-2; 7 bases are shared with TRBD1. Germline assignment: CDR1 SGHDN and CDR2 FVKESK. The V gene end was trimmed by 5 bases and the J gene end by 4 bases; junction bases not matched to a gene: 7. This CDR3 region has 14 residues. The CDR3 DNA follows: TGTGCCAGCAGCGGTAACCGGGACAGCTATGGCTACACCTTC. Translating gives CASSGNRDSYGYTF.

This chain connects TRBV11-2 to TRBJ2-2, with 10 bases aligning to TRBD1. After removal of 5 bases from V and 6 bases from J, the junction contained 6 bases not matched to a gene. CDR3 size: 15 residues. Germline V gene lookup returns CDR1 SGHAT and CDR2 FQNNGV. The CDR3 reads CASSRDRGRSGELFF. CDR3 in DNA: TGTGCCAGCAGCCGGGACAGGGGTCGGTCCGGGGAGCTGTTTTTT.

The V call is TRBV7-3, the J call TRBJ2-5; 8 bases are a match to TRBD1. The CDR3 has 15 residues. V trimming: 5 bases; J trimming: 4 bases; junction bases outside the gene matches: 9. Germline CDR1 reads SGHTA; CDR2 reads FQGTGA. The CDR3 region is CASSQRQGLGETQYF. CDR3 nucleotides: TGTGCCAGCAGCCAACGACAGGGGTTGGGAGAGACCCAGTACTTC. The full variable domain, in which reference TRBV7-3 and TRBJ2-5 provide the parts outside the CDR3, is GAGVSQTPSNKVTEKGKYVELRCDPISGHTALYWYRQSLGQGPEFLIYFQGTGAADDSGLPNDRFFAVRPEGSVSTLKIQRTERGDSAVYLCASSQRQGLGETQYFGPGTRLLVL.

The V gene is TRBV19, the J gene TRBJ1-1, with D hard to call. CDR1 and CDR2 from the germline V gene are LNHDA and SQIVND (reference sequence). CDR3 length equals 13 residues. Trimming removed 6 bases from V and 0 bases from J, with 8 bases in between. The CDR3 DNA reads TGTGCCAGTAGCGGCCGAATGAACACTGAAGCTTTCTTT. As protein: CASSGRMNTEAFF.

The sample holds one count of this clone. The rearrangement links TRBV5-1 to TRBJ2-7; 14 positions agree with TRBD2. Germline-derived CDR1 and CDR2 are SGHRS and YFSETQ. With V trimmed by 2 bases and J by 6 bases, 1 base remained unmatched. CDR3 length: 14 amino acids. CDR3 DNA sequence: TGCGCCAGCAGCTTCGGGACTAGCGGGAGCGAGCAGTACTTC. Translated, it gives CASSFGTSGSEQYF.

The chain uses TRBV28 and TRBJ2-7; TRBD1 matches 9 bases. V was clipped by 2 bases and J by 1 base; unmatched bases: 0. CDR1 and CDR2 from the germline V gene are MDHEN and SYDVKM. This CDR3 is built from 14 residues. The CDR3 region is CASSLDRGSYEQYF. Written as DNA, the CDR3 is TGTGCCAGCAGTTTAGACAGGGGGTCCTACGAGCAGTACTTC.

The J gene is TRBJ2-5, the V gene TRBV6-1; D not certain. The germline CDR1 and CDR2 sequences are MNHNS and SASEGT. The CDR3 runs 11 residues. The V end was cut by 7 bases, the J end by 0 bases, with 3 bases between. The CDR3 region has the DNA TGTGCCAGCATCTACCAAGAGACCCAGTACTTC. Protein sequence: CASIYQETQYF.

The rearrangement links TRBV6-6 to TRBJ2-3; D unresolved. V was trimmed by 0 bases and J by 5 bases, leaving 9 bases between them. The CDR3 is 14 residues long. Germline V gives CDR1 MNHNY, CDR2 SVGAGI (reference sequence). CDR3 DNA: TGTGCCAGCAGTTACTCGTTTGCCAGAGATACGCAGTATTTT. Protein product: CASSYSFARDTQYF.

The chain has TRBV7-2 and TRBJ2-6, with D unresolved. Germline V gene data show CDR1 as SGHTA and CDR2 as FQGNSA. The CDR3 runs to 16 residues. Trimming left V 5 bases short and J 1 base short, with 12 bases between. The CDR3 DNA is TGTGCCAGCAGCCGAACTGGGGTATCTGGGGCCAACGTCCTGACTTTC. This translates into CASSRTGVSGANVLTF.

The chain carries TRBV5-6 and TRBJ1-1; the match to TRBD1 covers 10 bases. V shed 0 bases and J 3 bases; nucleotides not matched to a gene: 5. The CDR3 has 16 amino acids. Germline V gene lookup returns CDR1 SGHDT and CDR2 YYEEEE. For the CDR3, the DNA is TGTGCCAGCAGCTTGGGTGACAGGGGGCAGGACACTGAAGCTTTCTTT. Translation: CASSLGDRGQDTEAFF.

The chain joins TRBV5-1 to TRBJ2-5; D perhaps matches TRBD2 (6 bases). The CDR3 spans 16 residues. Germline CDR1 and CDR2: SGHRS and YFSETQ. V was trimmed by 5 bases and J by 5 bases, leaving 22 bases between them. Here the CDR3 DNA reads TGCGCCAGCAGACCTGTTCCCGTGGCCGCGGGGGAGACCCAGTACTTC. Protein product: CASRPVPVAAGETQYF.

The CDR3 nucleotides are TGTGCCAGCAGCCCCGTGGAGGGGCGGTATGGCTACACCTTC. It codes for CASSPVEGRYGYTF. The chain recombines TRBV21-1 with TRBJ1-2. TRBV21-1 corresponds to a pseudogene. This CDR3 is 14 amino acids long.

This clone was counted a single time. A junction end diverges from the germline sequence, so it may reflect a read error. The chain employs TRBV7-7 and TRBJ2-1; D ambiguous. The length of the CDR3 is 14 residues. Germline loops: CDR1 SSHAT, CDR2 FNYEAQ (reference sequence). The CDR3 protein is CASSSTRLPNEQFF. Written as DNA, the CDR3 is TGTGCTAGCAGCTCGACTCGGCTGCCGAATGAGCAGTTCTTC.

The rearrangement uses TRBV5-4 and TRBJ2-5; unclear D gene. From germline, CDR1 is SGHNT and CDR2 YYREEE (reference sequence). V was cut by 3 bases and J by 2 bases, with 11 bases left in between. The CDR3 has 14 residues. DNA for the CDR3: TGTGCCAGCAGCTCGCAAGGTGGGCAAGAGACCCAGTACTTC. Encoded protein: CASSSQGGQETQYF.

Concerning this clone: The junction departs from germline at one end; a sequencing error may be responsible. This rearrangement joins TRBV2 to TRBJ2-1; a possible D gene is TRBD2 (6 bases). Germline V CDR1 and CDR2: SNHLY, FYNNEI. The CDR3 loop spans 13 amino acids. CDR3 bases: TGTGCCACCAGGCGGGACTCCAACAATGAGCAGTTCTTC. Its translation is CATRRDSNNEQFF.

Only a few counts were recorded for this clone. One junction end does not reproduce the germline sequence, and a read error may be involved. The chain is built from TRBV7-7 and TRBJ2-2; 7 bases are shared with TRBD2. Germline V lookup: CDR1 SSHAT, CDR2 FNYEAQ (reference sequence). This CDR3 has 17 amino acids. CDR3 in amino acids: CASSSGGGGSNTGELFF. The DNA of the CDR3 is TGTGCTAGCAGCTCCGGGGGTGGCGGGAGCAACACCGGGGAGCTGTTTTTT.

This rearrangement joins TRBV6-5 to TRBJ2-1; 12 bases line up with TRBD2. V was pared by 4 bases and J by 7 bases, with 8 bases of the junction left unmatched. There are 16 residues in the CDR3. Germline V CDR1 and CDR2: MNHEY, SVGAGI. For the CDR3, the DNA is TGTGCCAGCAGTTTCCTAGCGGGAGGGTACGGAAATGAGCAGTTCTTC. Translating gives CASSFLAGGYGNEQFF.

The chain combines TRBV7-9 with TRBJ1-5, with D perhaps TRBD1 (6 bases). CDR3 length equals 16 residues. CDR1 SEHNR and CDR2 FQNEAQ come from the germline V gene (reference sequence). Trimming cost V 5 bases and J 3 bases, with 17 bases left between them. The CDR3 is CASSMLLTGPNQPQHF. The CDR3 DNA sequence: TGTGCCAGCAGCATGTTGTTAACAGGGCCCAATCAGCCCCAGCATTTT.

With regard to this clone: One end of the junction is discordant with germline, which a read error may explain. This chain joins TRBV4-1 and TRBJ1-2; D ambiguous. Germline V gene sequence: CDR1 MGHRA, CDR2 YSYEKL. The CDR3 covers 15 residues. CDR3 sequence reads: CASSEDGRSIYGYTF. CDR3 DNA sequence: TGCGCCAGCAGCGAAGACGGCAGAAGTATCTATGGCTACACCTTC.

The chain links TRBV9 to TRBJ2-4; D is undetermined. Germline-derived CDR1 and CDR2 are SGDLS and YYNGEE. The V end lost 4 bases, the J end lost 1 base, and 15 bases lay between the germline ends. The CDR3 totals 16 residues. DNA of the CDR3: TGTGCCAGCAGCCCGACCCCGGTAATTGCCAAAAACATTCAGTACTTC. It is translated as CASSPTPVIAKNIQYF.

This chain joins TRBV7-2 and TRBJ2-7, with 8 bases fitting TRBD2. The CDR3 is made up of 14 amino acids. Germline CDR1 is SGHTA and CDR2 is FQGNSA. Trimming cost V 5 bases and J 3 bases; bases outside gene matches: 6. The CDR3 nucleotides read TGTGCCAGCAGCCCGCCGGGACTAGTCTACGAGCAGTACTTC. Amino acid sequence: CASSPPGLVYEQYF.

The chain links TRBV18 to TRBJ2-6; D is ambiguous. CDR1 and CDR2 (germline): KGHSH, LQKENI. The CDR3 extends over 15 amino acids. The CDR3 DNA follows: TGTGCGGCCAGTGCCCGAGATCCTGGGGCCAACGTCCTGACTTTC. Translated, it gives CAASARDPGANVLTF.

The gene calls are TRBV2 and TRBJ2-1, with no clear D. V shed 4 bases and J shed 3 bases, with 7 bases lying between them. The CDR3 length is 13 residues. Germline V gives CDR1 SNHLY, CDR2 FYNNEI. CDR3 bases: TGTGCCAGCAGTGTGAAAGGCTACAATGAGCAGTTCTTC. It is translated as CASSVKGYNEQFF.

The chain couples TRBV9 to TRBJ1-4; TRBD1 matches 12 bases. Germline values: CDR1 SGDLS, CDR2 YYNGEE. The CDR3 sequence is 16 residues long. Germline trimming cut 3 bases from V and 8 bases from J; bases unmatched to any gene: 8. This CDR3 is CASSAGQGALQEKLFF. The CDR3 DNA reads as TGTGCCAGCAGCGCGGGACAGGGGGCTCTGCAGGAAAAACTGTTTTTT.